This T cell receptor (beta chain) emerged from a study of spatial heterogeneity in lung cancer. Study-level background: Sequenced follow-up PBMC samples came a median of around 2 years after resection, where available. Raw-read counts averaged over ten per unique TCR and UMI combination.

Individually, TCR cDNA molecules were each labelled with a unique molecular identifier. TCRdb re-derived calls from the 5' RACE reads in MiXCR, one entry per CDR3 protein. The sample shows over 85,000 distinct CDR3 sequences, roughly a fifth of them seen only once. The time point is: blood at routine non-recurrence follow-up after resection. The input material, whole RNA from tumor, nontumor lung or frozen PBMC, was sequenced unsorted. This CDR3 is built from 14 residues. Germline CDR1 and CDR2: SGHVS and FNYEAQ. The V end lost 0 bases, the J end lost 4 bases, and 9 bases lay between the germline ends.

The chain carries TRBV7-6 and TRBJ1-2; D is ambiguous. The source of this sequence is a male donor with early-stage non-small cell lung cancer. This material consisted of PBMCs, taken at follow-up. This CDR3 is CASSLAGGSYGYTF. CDR3 nucleotide sequence: TGTGCCAGCAGCTTAGCCGGAGGGTCCTATGGCTACACCTTC.